This TCR beta chain comes out of a study of T-cell memory formation after mild COVID-19. Employing constant-segment primers, 5'RACE generated TCR alpha and TCR beta cDNA libraries bearing sample barcodes and UMIs. TCRdb ran MiXCR on the 5' RACE reads and lists one entry per CDR3 protein. This table holds approximately 410,000 distinct CDR3 sequences, 23% found once. Sequences were obtained from PBMCs or a T cell subset sorted from them (not recorded which). This TCR was recovered from an adult woman who had mild COVID-19 (a few samples of this study predate the infection). Cell type and time point are not known.

The chain's CDR3 is CASSQDMGALGNEQFF. In nucleotides, the CDR3 is TGTGCCAGCAGCCAAGATATGGGGGCCTTGGGGAATGAGCAGTTCTTC. The V and J genes are TRBV4-2 and TRBJ2-1; a weak D match, TRBD1 (6 bases). This CDR3 comprises 16 residues. CDR1 is LGHNA and CDR2 is YNFKEQ in the germline V gene. The germline V and J ends were trimmed by 0 bases and 7 bases, with 16 bases remaining between them.